What follows is one TCR beta chain and its context. This sample was taken from a study of blood T cell repertoires in COVID-19. Turning to the study itself: Both acute and convalescent COVID-19 samples were obtained from the United States, Italy and Spain. Nucleic acid was either cDNA or gDNA, and it came from T cells, B-cell-depleted T cells, or PBMCs.

The CDR3 has 15 amino acids. CDR1 is SGHDN and CDR2 is FVKESK in the germline V gene. V was shortened by 3 bases and J by 9 bases, with 15 bases between the two germline ends. The authors' processing: Estimates of nucleated cell counts were drawn from the amplification of reference gene primers. Some clones are missing from TCRdb's copy, which holds only in-frame ones; the method was immunoSEQ multiplex PCR. From that table come the V and J calls and clone size; the DNA was used to work out D and trimming. The sample contains 48,000 or so clones, 70% to 90% of which appear only once. This chain joins TRBV14 and TRBJ1-6; D is possibly TRBD1 (6 bases). The sequence derives from a woman aged 55-69 years with acute or convalescent COVID-19. What was sequenced was peripheral blood. The CDR3 here is CASSQTGSGGSPLHF. CDR3 coding DNA: TGTGCCAGCAGCCAGACAGGTTCCGGCGGTTCACCCCTCCACTTT.